What follows are 2 T cell receptor beta chains derived from one specimen sequenced in a study of T cell changes during pregnancy in multiple sclerosis. Method: immunoSEQ multiplex PCR; TCRdb's copy keeps in-frame clones and lacks some. The sample lists some 45,000 clones, roughly 94% seen once, with approximately 6% in the top ten. This sample comprised CD8+ T cells from peripheral blood mononuclear cells, obtained in the first trimester of pregnancy. The receptors come from a female donor with multiple sclerosis, enrolled in a pregnancy study.

This chain connects TRBV30 to TRBJ2-3; TRBD1 matches 9 bases. Trimming cost V 2 bases and J 4 bases; bases outside gene matches: 7. The germline V gene encodes CDR1 GTSNPN and CDR2 SVGIG (reference sequence). The CDR3 runs to 15 residues. CDR3 sequence (DNA): TGTGCCTGGAGTCCTACAGGGGGCGAGGCAGATACGCAGTATTTT. Its translation is CAWSPTGGEADTQYF.

The chain combines TRBV13 with TRBJ2-7; perhaps TRBD2 as D (6 bases). Trimming removed 5 bases at V and 2 bases at J, with 10 bases between. The germline V gene encodes CDR1 PRHDT and CDR2 FYEKMQ (reference sequence). CDR3 length equals 13 residues. CDR3 DNA sequence: TGTGCCAGCAGCCACGGGGGAGCCTACGAGCAGTACTTC. It codes for CASSHGGAYEQYF.